This T cell receptor beta chain was identified during a study of T cell changes during pregnancy in multiple sclerosis. The CDR3 runs 17 residues. After removal of 0 bases from V and 8 bases from J, the junction contained 12 bases not matched to a gene. CDR1 LGHNA and CDR2 YNFKEQ come from the germline V gene. Sequenced by immunoSEQ multiplex PCR; TCRdb stores in-frame clones only, minus some. Of tens of thousands of clones listed, 89% are singletons. The V and J genes are TRBV4-2 and TRBJ2-1; 8 bases line up with TRBD2. This TCR was sampled from a female donor with multiple sclerosis, enrolled in a pregnancy study. Here the sequenced sample was CD4+ T cells from peripheral blood mononuclear cells, taken in the first trimester of pregnancy. The CDR3 nucleotides read TGTGCCAGCAGCCAAGAAGGACGGGGGGGCGCGGCGGATGAGCAGTTCTTC. This encodes CASSQEGRGGAADEQFF.